The 27 T cell receptor beta chains listed next were all sequenced from one sample in a study of T cells in Graves' hyperthyroidism and ophthalmopathy. TCR beta CDR3 regions were amplified from RNA transcripts. First-round RT-PCR of the TCR CDR3 relied on the HTBI primer set. TCRdb redid the calling of the multiplex PCR reads with MiXCR, one entry per CDR3 protein. This table has more than 95,000 distinct CDR3 sequences, roughly 47% appearing once. Sequencing was carried out using blood. These receptors were taken from a man aged 35 to 55 with Graves' hyperthyroidism.

This sequence joins TRBV28 and TRBJ2-1, with TRBD2 as a possible D gene (5 bases). CDR1 and CDR2 from the germline V gene are MDHEN and SYDVKM. The CDR3 contains 16 residues. V was cut by 6 bases and J by 2 bases, with 17 bases left in between. CDR3 DNA: TGTGCCAGCAGCTCCCAAGGAGGAGTCGCCTACAATGAGCAGTTCTTC. Protein product: CASSSQGGVAYNEQFF.

Points on this clonotype: One end of the junction is discordant with germline, which a read error may explain. The genes are TRBV12-3 or TRBV12-4 and TRBJ1-5, with D possibly being TRBD1 (6 bases). The CDR3 is 9 residues long. The CDR3, as DNA: TGTGCCAGCAGTTTAAGACAGGATTTT. Its protein is CASSLRQDF.

In this sample, this clonotype turned up many times. This chain connects TRBV20-1 to TRBJ1-1, with a tentative D call TRBD1 (5 bases). CDR3 size: 14 residues. Germline CDR1 reads DFQATT; CDR2 reads SNEGSKA (reference sequence). V was shortened by 5 bases and J by 0 bases, with 13 bases between the two germline ends. DNA for the CDR3: TGCAGTGCTGACGTCGGGGGAATGAACACTGAAGCTTTCTTT. Translation gives CSADVGGMNTEAFF.

In the case of this clonotype: It may be a read error: a sequence one base away is much more abundant. This sequence joins TRBV7-9 and TRBJ1-3, with D unresolved. The V gene lost 0 bases and the J gene lost 4 bases, with 10 bases spanning the gap. The V gene's germline CDR1 is SEHNR and CDR2 FQNEAQ (reference sequence). CDR3 length: 15 residues. CDR3 DNA sequence: TGTGCCAGCAGCTTAGCAGGCATATCAGGAAACACCATATATTTT. It translates to CASSLAGISGNTIYF. The full variable domain, completed using reference TRBV7-9 and TRBJ1-3, is DTGVSQNPRHKITKRGQNVTFRCDPISEHNRLYWYRQTLGQGPEFLTYFQNEAQLEKSRLLSDRFSAERPKGSFSTLEIQRTEQGDSAMYLCASSLAGISGNTIYFGEGSWLTVV.

The rearrangement joins TRBV19 to TRBJ1-4, with TRBD1 as a possible D gene (6 bases). V lost 3 bases and J lost 5, with 22 bases in between. The CDR3 is 18 residues long. Germline-derived CDR1 and CDR2 are LNHDA and SQIVND (reference sequence). CDR3 bases: TGTGCCAGTAGTATCCTCGCGGGAGGGGGGCGCTACAATGAAAAACTGTTTTTT. This translates into CASSILAGGGRYNEKLFF.

The chain joins TRBV10-3 to TRBJ1-2; possibly TRBD1 for D (5 bases). This CDR3 is built from 11 residues. V was cut by 6 bases and J by 8 bases, with 10 bases left in between. The germline V gene has CDR1 ENHRY and CDR2 SYGVKD. The CDR3 nucleotides read TGTGCCATCAGAGAGCGGGGCGGCTACACCTTC. This encodes CAIRERGGYTF.

J is TRBJ2-3 and V is TRBV20-1; D gene unclear. Per germline, CDR1 DFQATT and CDR2 SNEGSKA (reference sequence). Between the trimmed V and J ends, which lost 0 bases and 6 bases, there was a span of 7 bases. There are 12 residues in the CDR3. The CDR3 nucleotides read TGCAGTGCTAGAGATCGGCGGGATACGCAGTATTTT. It is translated as CSARDRRDTQYF.

This clonotype has a count of ten or more. The J gene is TRBJ2-1, the V gene TRBV12-3 or TRBV12-4; D is perhaps TRBD2 (5 bases). The ends were cut back, 5 bases at V and 10 bases at J, with 18 bases in the middle. The CDR3 totals 14 residues. CDR3 region: CASSHPARTREQFF. The CDR3 region has the DNA TGTGCCAGCAGTCACCCTGCACGCACTAGAGAGCAGTTCTTC.

Ten or more counts support this clonotype. Written as DNA, the CDR3 is TGTGCCACGTCACGGGGGCCTAGAGAGACCCAGTACTTC. Translating it yields CATSRGPRETQYF. The rearrangement links TRBV11-3 to TRBJ2-5; D may be TRBD1 or TRBD2 (6 bases each). This CDR3 has 13 residues. Trimming took 10 bases from V and 4 from J, leaving 16 bases between them. Germline CDR1 and CDR2: SGHNT and YENEEA.

This clonotype was seen more than once but under ten times. The rearrangement links TRBV6-2 or TRBV6-3 to TRBJ1-1; a weak D match, TRBD1 (5 bases). Trimming shortened V by 5 bases and J by 4 bases, and 17 bases separated the two germline ends. CDR1 MNHEY and CDR2 SVGEGT come from the germline V gene. The length of the CDR3 is 15 residues. The CDR3 region is CASSLGVRVSTEAFF. The CDR3 region has the DNA TGTGCCAGCAGTCTAGGGGTAAGAGTAAGCACTGAAGCTTTCTTT.

The sample holds many counts of this clonotype. The rearrangement links TRBV6-1 to TRBJ2-7; no definite D call. There are 13 residues in the CDR3. In germline, CDR1 is MNHNS, CDR2 SASEGT. V lost 2 bases and J lost 6, with 11 bases in between. CDR3 sequence (DNA): TGTGCCAGCAGTGAAATAGGCAGGACCGAGCAGTACTTC. This encodes CASSEIGRTEQYF.

This clonotype was found many times. The chain combines TRBV5-4 with TRBJ2-2, with D maybe TRBD1 (6 bases). CDR1 is SGHNT, CDR2 YYREEE, per germline (reference sequence). V lost 4 bases and J 6 bases, leaving 13 bases between the germline ends. The CDR3 runs 14 residues. The CDR3 loop reads CASSRTGRAGELFF. The DNA of the CDR3 is TGTGCCAGCAGCCGCACAGGGCGGGCCGGGGAGCTGTTTTTT.

This clonotype turned up a few times. The gene calls are TRBV7-8 and TRBJ2-1, with 9 bases fitting TRBD2. The CDR3 has 16 amino acids. Trimming cost V 4 bases and J 4 bases; bases outside gene matches: 8. Germline assignment: CDR1 SGHVS and CDR2 FQNEAQ. The CDR3 spells CASSYLTSGGYNEQFF. Here the CDR3 DNA reads TGTGCCAGCAGCTATTTGACTAGCGGCGGATACAATGAGCAGTTCTTC.

This clonotype has a count of ten or more. The V call is TRBV6-5, the J call TRBJ1-1, with TRBD1 identical over 8 bases. CDR1 is MNHEY and CDR2 is SVGAGI in the germline V gene. This CDR3 has 14 residues. Trimming at V came to 6 bases and at J to 5 bases, leaving 8 bases not matched to a gene. Here the CDR3 reads CASRPQQGGTEAFF. CDR3 DNA sequence: TGTGCCAGCAGACCCCAACAGGGGGGGACTGAAGCTTTCTTT.

This clonotype appeared many times. CDR3 amino acids: CASSLTMNTEAFF. CDR3 in DNA: TGTGCCAGCAGTCTGACAATGAACACTGAAGCTTTCTTT. This chain uses TRBV12-3 or TRBV12-4 with TRBJ1-1; D remains unclear. Trimming took off 5 bases at V and 0 bases at J, with 7 bases between the two ends. The CDR3 length is 13 residues.

The rearrangement links TRBV20-1 to TRBJ1-5; D gene uncertain. V lost 0 bases to trimming and J lost 3 bases, with 6 bases between them. The CDR3 runs 13 residues. Germline V gene data show CDR1 as DFQATT and CDR2 as SNEGSKA (reference sequence). The DNA of the CDR3 is TGCAGTGCTAGAGAGGCAGCCAATCAGCCCCAGCATTTT. Translation gives CSAREAANQPQHF.

Turning to this clonotype: No conserved phenylalanine or tryptophan is present at the end of the CDR3, so a read error is the likely explanation. This chain uses TRBV7-9 with TRBJ2-3; 12 bases match TRBD1. Germline loops: CDR1 SEHNR, CDR2 FQNEAQ (reference sequence). V lost 4 bases, J lost 4 bases, and 9 bases stayed unmatched. This CDR3 contains 17 residues. The CDR3 here is CASSCGTGGGSADTQYL. CDR3 sequence (DNA): TGTGCCAGCAGCTGCGGGACAGGGGGCGGGAGTGCAGATACGCAGTATCTT.

This clonotype was counted at least ten times. This chain links TRBV7-2 with TRBJ2-7, with 15 bases identical to TRBD2. CDR1 and CDR2 from the germline V gene are SGHTA and FQGNSA. The CDR3 extends over 18 amino acids. J lost 3 bases, V lost 1 base, and 7 bases had no gene match. DNA for the CDR3: TGTGCCAGCAGCTTAGGGACTAGCGGGAGGGCCCTGGGCTACGAGCAGTACTTC. This translates into CASSLGTSGRALGYEQYF.

Remarks on this clonotype: A read error is likely, as this CDR3 ends without the conserved phenylalanine or tryptophan. The V gene is TRBV7-9, the J gene TRBJ1-3; D possibly corresponds to TRBD1 (6 bases). The CDR3 spans 15 residues. Looked up from germline, CDR1 is SEHNR and CDR2 is FQNEAQ (reference sequence). Here the CDR3 DNA reads TGCGCCAGCAGCTTAGGACAGCAGAAAGGAAACACCATATATCTT. The encoded protein is CASSLGQQKGNTIYL.

This clonotype was observed at least ten times. The genes are TRBV4-3 and TRBJ2-7, with 9 bases that match TRBD2. The V segment lost 5 bases and the J segment 2 bases; nucleotides outside the gene matches: 7. Germline CDR1 is LGHNA and CDR2 is YSLEER. There are 15 residues in the CDR3. CDR3 region: CASSLTSGRAYEQYF. The CDR3 DNA reads TGCGCCAGCAGCTTGACTAGCGGTCGGGCCTACGAGCAGTACTTC.

The CDR3 coding sequence is TGCAGCGCCGATCCCTACCTAACTTCCTTCTACAATGAGCAGTTCTTC. Translated: CSADPYLTSFYNEQFF. The chain recombines TRBV29-1 with TRBJ2-1; no clear D gene. This CDR3 is built from 16 residues. V was shortened by 7 bases and J by 3 bases, with 22 bases between the two germline ends. Germline assignment: CDR1 SQVTM and CDR2 ANQGSEA.

A single count supports this clonotype. V and J are TRBV13 and TRBJ2-5, with 12 positions matching TRBD2. The CDR3 is made up of 18 amino acids. V was clipped by 4 bases and J by 4 bases; unmatched bases: 13. Germline V CDR1 and CDR2: PRHDT, FYEKMQ (reference sequence). CDR3 in amino acids: CASSSQTSGGRVGETQYF. The CDR3 coding sequence is TGTGCCAGCAGCTCGCAGACTAGCGGGGGACGAGTGGGAGAGACCCAGTACTTC.

This clonotype was recorded once. The J gene is TRBJ2-2, the V gene TRBV7-3; D gene unclear. Germline CDR1 is SGHTA and CDR2 is FQGTGA. Trimming cost V 2 bases and J 2 bases, with 15 bases left between them. CDR3 length: 17 amino acids. For the CDR3, the DNA is TGTGCCAGCAGCTTATGCTATTGGCAGAGAAACACCGGGGAGCTGTTTTTT. Translating it yields CASSLCYWQRNTGELFF. Together with reference TRBV7-3 and TRBJ2-2, the CDR3 gives the full variable domain: GAGVSQTPSNKVTEKGKYVELRCDPISGHTALYWYRQSLGQGPEFLIYFQGTGAADDSGLPNDRFFAVRPEGSVSTLKIQRTERGDSAVYLCASSLCYWQRNTGELFFGEGSRLTVL.

This clonotype came up many times. This sequence joins TRBV19 and TRBJ1-5; D perhaps matches TRBD1 (5 bases). With 5 bases removed from V and 7 bases from J, the gap between germline ends came to 15 bases. This CDR3 is 14 amino acids long. Germline-derived CDR1 and CDR2 are LNHDA and SQIVND (reference sequence). The CDR3 bases are TGTGCCAGTAGTCCCGGGACGGTCCACCAGCCCCAGCATTTT. Protein: CASSPGTVHQPQHF.

The V gene is TRBV28, the J gene TRBJ2-3; 8 bases agree with TRBD1. This CDR3 comprises 15 residues. Germline lookup yields CDR1 MDHEN and CDR2 SYDVKM. With 6 bases clipped from V and 5 bases from J, the junction kept 10 bases outside the gene matches. The CDR3 sequence is CASSFGQGRGDTQYF. The CDR3 nucleotides are TGTGCCAGCAGCTTTGGACAGGGACGGGGAGATACGCAGTATTTT.

Remarks on this clonotype: It may be a read error: a sequence one base away is much more abundant. No conserved phenylalanine or tryptophan is present at the end of the CDR3, so a read error is the likely explanation. The rearrangement links TRBV6-1 to TRBJ2-7, with 9 positions matching TRBD1. The CDR3 covers 15 residues. The V segment lost 5 bases and the J segment 4 bases; nucleotides outside the gene matches: 9. CDR1 MNHNS and CDR2 SASEGT come from the germline V gene. This chain's CDR3 is CASSNYDRGSYEQYS. In DNA form, the CDR3 reads TGTGCCAGCAGTAACTATGACAGGGGGAGTTACGAGCAGTACTCC.

The sample holds many counts of this clonotype. V and J are TRBV7-3 and TRBJ2-1; 8 nucleotides match TRBD2. Per the germline V gene, CDR1 is SGHTA and CDR2 is FQGTGA. This CDR3 is 16 amino acids long. V trimming: 0 bases; J trimming: 2 bases; junction bases outside the gene matches: 3. The CDR3 region is CASSLTSGATYNEQFF. CDR3 nucleotides: TGTGCCAGCAGCTTAACTAGCGGGGCCACCTACAATGAGCAGTTCTTC.